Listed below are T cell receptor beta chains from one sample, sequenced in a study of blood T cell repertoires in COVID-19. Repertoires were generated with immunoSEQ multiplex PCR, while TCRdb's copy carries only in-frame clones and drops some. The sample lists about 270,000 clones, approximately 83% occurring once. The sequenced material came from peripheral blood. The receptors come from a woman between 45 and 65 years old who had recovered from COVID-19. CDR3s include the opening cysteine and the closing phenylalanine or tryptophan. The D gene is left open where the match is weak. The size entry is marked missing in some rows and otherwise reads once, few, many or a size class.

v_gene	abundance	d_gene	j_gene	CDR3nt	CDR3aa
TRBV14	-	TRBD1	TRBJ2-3	TGTGCCAGCAGCCAACAGGGGGTCCCGCAGTATTTT	CASSQQGVPQYF
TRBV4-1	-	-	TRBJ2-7	TGCGCCAGCAGCCAACGGGCAGGGGAGTCGGGCTACGAGCAGTACTTC	CASSQRAGESGYEQYF
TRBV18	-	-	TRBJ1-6	TGTGCCAGCTCACCGGAGCAGCAAAATTCACCCCTCCACTTT	CASSPEQQNSPLHF
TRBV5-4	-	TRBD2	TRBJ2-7	TGTGCCAGCAGCTTGGGACCTAGCGGGGGGGCCTACGAGCAGTACTTC	CASSLGPSGGAYEQYF
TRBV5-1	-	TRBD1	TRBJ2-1	TGCGCCAGCAGCCTGGGACAGGGGAAATACAATGAGCAGTTCTTC	CASSLGQGKYNEQFF
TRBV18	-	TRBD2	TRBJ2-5	TGTGCCAGCTCAAGTCCGGGACTAGCGGGAAAGGGGCCCCAGTACTTC	CASSSPGLAGKGPQYF
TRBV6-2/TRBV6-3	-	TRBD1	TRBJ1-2	TGTGCCAGCAGCTCCCGGGGACAGGGGTATGGCTACACCTTC	CASSSRGQGYGYTF
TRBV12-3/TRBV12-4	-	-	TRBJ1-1	TGTGCCAGCAGTTCTCATGGCGGTGAGGAAGCTTTCTTT	CASSSHGGEEAFF
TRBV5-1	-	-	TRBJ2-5	TGCGCCAGCAGCTACGACTCGACCGAAGAGACCCAGTACTTC	CASSYDSTEETQYF
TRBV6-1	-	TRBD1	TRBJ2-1	TGTGCCAGCAGTGACCGTGACAGGGCCTACAATGAGCAGTTCTTC	CASSDRDRAYNEQFF
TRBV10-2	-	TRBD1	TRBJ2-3	TGCGCCATCTCACAGGGGGTGCGCACAGATACGCAGTATTTT	CAISQGVRTDTQYF
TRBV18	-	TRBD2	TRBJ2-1	TGTGCCAGCTCACAAACTAGCGGGGGGACTAATGAGCAGTTCTTC	CASSQTSGGTNEQFF
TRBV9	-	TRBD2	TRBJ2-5	TGTGCCAGCAGCCCCGGCGGACTAGCGGGGGGATTCGGAGAGACCCAGTACTTC	CASSPGGLAGGFGETQYF
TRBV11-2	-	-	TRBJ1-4	TGTGCCAGCAGCCCCCGGACTTCAGGGAGGAGTGAAAAACTGTTTTTT	CASSPRTSGRSEKLFF
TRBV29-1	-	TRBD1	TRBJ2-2	TGCAGCGCTCAGACAGGGGTAGGAGGGGAGCTGTTTTTT	CSAQTGVGGELFF
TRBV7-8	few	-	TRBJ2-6	TGTGCCAGCAGCTTAAGACTGAACTCTGGGGCCAACGTCCTGACTTTC	CASSLRLNSGANVLTF
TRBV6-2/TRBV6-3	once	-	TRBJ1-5	TGTGCCAGCAGTTACGTGACCCAAGTGGGGCGCCAGCATTTT	CASSYVTQVGRQHF
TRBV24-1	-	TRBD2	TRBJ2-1	TGTGCCACCAGTGAAGGTGGGACTACGGAGCAGTTCTTC	CATSEGGTTEQFF
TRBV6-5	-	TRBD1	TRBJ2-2	TGTGCCACGCAGACAGGGGGCAGCACCGGGGAGCTGTTTTTT	CATQTGGSTGELFF
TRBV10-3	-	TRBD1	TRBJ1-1	TGTGCCATCACCGGGACAGAGAACACTGAAGCTTTCTTT	CAITGTENTEAFF
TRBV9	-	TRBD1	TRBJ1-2	TGTGCCAGCAGCGCCGAGGGACAGGCCTATGGCTACACCTTC	CASSAEGQAYGYTF
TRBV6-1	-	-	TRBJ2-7	TGTGCCAGCAGTGAAGCGGCCGGGACAATCTCGGAGCAGTACTTC	CASSEAAGTISEQYF
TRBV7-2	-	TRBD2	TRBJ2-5	TGTGCCAGCAGTCCTACCTGGACTAGACAAGAGACCCAGTACTTC	CASSPTWTRQETQYF
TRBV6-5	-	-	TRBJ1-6	TGTGCCAGCAGTTACTCGAGTCAGGTTAAAAATTCACCCCTCCACTTT	CASSYSSQVKNSPLHF
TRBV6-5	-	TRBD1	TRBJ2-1	TGTGCCAGCAGTAAGGACAGGGGAGGCAATGAGCAGTTCTTC	CASSKDRGGNEQFF
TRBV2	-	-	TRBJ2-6	TGTGCCAGCTCCCTTTACACCTCTGGGGCCAACGTCCTGACTTTC	CASSLYTSGANVLTF
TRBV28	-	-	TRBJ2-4	TGTGCCAGCACTCCCGGGGGTAGTTCCAAAAACATTCAGTACTTC	CASTPGGSSKNIQYF
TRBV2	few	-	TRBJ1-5	TGTGCCAGCAGTAGAGGGCGCCCCGGCAATCAGCCCCAGCATTTT	CASSRGRPGNQPQHF
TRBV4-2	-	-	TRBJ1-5	TGTGCCAGCAGCCGATACCCGTCGGGGAGCAATCAGCCCCAGCATTTT	CASSRYPSGSNQPQHF
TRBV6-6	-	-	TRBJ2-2	TGTGCCAGCAGTCCGTCTCGGGCCGGGGAGCTGTTTTTT	CASSPSRAGELFF
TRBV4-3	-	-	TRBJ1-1	TGCGCCAGCAGCCAAGATGGGGGGGGTCCGACTGAAGCTTTCTTT	CASSQDGGGPTEAFF
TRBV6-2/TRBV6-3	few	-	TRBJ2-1	TGTGCCAGCAGTACATATTACAATGAGCAGTTCTTC	CASSTYYNEQFF
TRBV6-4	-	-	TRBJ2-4	TGTGCCAGCAGTCAGGACAGTCGGGACATTCAGTACTTC	CASSQDSRDIQYF
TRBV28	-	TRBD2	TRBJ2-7	TGTGCCAGCAGAGGATACGGCCTAATCGGACTAGCGGGAGAGTACGAGCAGTACTTC	CASRGYGLIGLAGEYEQYF
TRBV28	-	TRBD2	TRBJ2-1	TGTGCCAGCAGTACGGGGAGGGACAATGAGCAGTTCTTC	CASSTGRDNEQFF
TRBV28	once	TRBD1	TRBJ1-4	TGTGCCAGCAGTCTCAAGGGGGCCAAACTGTTTTTT	CASSLKGAKLFF
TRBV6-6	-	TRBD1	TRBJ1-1	TGTGCCAGCGTGGGACAGAATATGAACACTGAAGCTTTCTTT	CASVGQNMNTEAFF
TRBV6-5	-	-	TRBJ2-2	TGTGCCAGCAGTCCACAGGGTCCGAACACCGGGGAGCTGTTTTTT	CASSPQGPNTGELFF
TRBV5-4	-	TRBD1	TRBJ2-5	TGTGCCAGCAGCAAGGGACAGACCGACGCTGCAGAGACCCAGTACTTC	CASSKGQTDAAETQYF
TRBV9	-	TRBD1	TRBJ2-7	TGTGCCAGCAGCGCCCGGACAGGGGCGGGTGAGCAGTACTTC	CASSARTGAGEQYF
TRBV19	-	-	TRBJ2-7	TGTGCCAGTAGTATAGTAGTGGGCTCCAACTACGAGCAGTACTTC	CASSIVVGSNYEQYF
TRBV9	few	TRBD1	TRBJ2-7	TGTGCCAGCAGCACCGGGACAGGGGGCGCCGGAGGCGAGCAGTACTTC	CASSTGTGGAGGEQYF
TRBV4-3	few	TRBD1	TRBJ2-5	TGCGCCAGCAGCCCACAAGGGGGCCTCCAAGAGACCCAGTACTTC	CASSPQGGLQETQYF
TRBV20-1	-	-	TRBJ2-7	TGCAGTGCTAGTGTTACCTACGAGCAGTACTTC	CSASVTYEQYF
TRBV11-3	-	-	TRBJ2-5	TGTGCCAGCAGCTTAGGCCGGGGCGGGATGCAAGAGACCCAGTACTTC	CASSLGRGGMQETQYF
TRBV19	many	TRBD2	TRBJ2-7	TGTGCCAGCAGCCAGGGACTAGGGACTTACGAGCAGTACTTC	CASSQGLGTYEQYF
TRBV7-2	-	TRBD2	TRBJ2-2	TGTGCCAGCAGCATTAGCGGGGGGAACACCGGGGAGCTGTTTTTT	CASSISGGNTGELFF